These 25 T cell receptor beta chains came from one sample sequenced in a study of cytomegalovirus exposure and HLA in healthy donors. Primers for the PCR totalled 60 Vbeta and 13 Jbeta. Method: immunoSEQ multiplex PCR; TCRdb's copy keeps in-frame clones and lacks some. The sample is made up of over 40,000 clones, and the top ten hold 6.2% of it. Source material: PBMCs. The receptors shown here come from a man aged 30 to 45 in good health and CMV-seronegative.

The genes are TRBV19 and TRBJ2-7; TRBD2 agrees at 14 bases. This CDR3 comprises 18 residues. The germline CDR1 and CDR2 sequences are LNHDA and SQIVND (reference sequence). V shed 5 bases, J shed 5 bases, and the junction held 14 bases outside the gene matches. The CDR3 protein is CASSLTGTSGSILHEQYF. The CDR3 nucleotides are TGTGCCAGTAGTCTAACTGGGACTAGCGGGAGTATCCTCCACGAGCAGTACTTC.

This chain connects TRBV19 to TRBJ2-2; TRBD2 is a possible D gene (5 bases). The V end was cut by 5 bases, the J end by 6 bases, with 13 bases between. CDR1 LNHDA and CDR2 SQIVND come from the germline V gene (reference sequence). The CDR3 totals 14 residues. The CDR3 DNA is TGTGCCAGTAGTCCCGGGGTAGTGGCCGGGGAGCTGTTTTTT. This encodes CASSPGVVAGELFF.

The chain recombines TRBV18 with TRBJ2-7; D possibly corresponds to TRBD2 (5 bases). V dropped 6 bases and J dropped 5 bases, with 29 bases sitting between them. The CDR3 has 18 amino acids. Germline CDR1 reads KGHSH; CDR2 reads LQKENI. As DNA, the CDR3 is TGTGCCAGCTCGTCCCGGGCCCCCGGGATCGCAAGAGGGAACGAGCAGTACTTC. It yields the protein CASSSRAPGIARGNEQYF. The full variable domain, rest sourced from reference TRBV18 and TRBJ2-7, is NAGVMQNPRHLVRRRGQEARLRCSPMKGHSHVYWYRQLPEEGLKFMVYLQKENIIDESGMPKERFSAEFPKEGPSILRIQQVVRGDSAAYFCASSSRAPGIARGNEQYFGPGTRLTVT.

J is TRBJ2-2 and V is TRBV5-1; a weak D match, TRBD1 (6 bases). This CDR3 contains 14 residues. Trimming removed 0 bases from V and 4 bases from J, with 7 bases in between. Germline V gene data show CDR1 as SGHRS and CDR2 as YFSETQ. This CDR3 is CASSLDRVTGELFF. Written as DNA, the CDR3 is TGCGCCAGCAGCTTGGACAGGGTCACCGGGGAGCTGTTTTTT.

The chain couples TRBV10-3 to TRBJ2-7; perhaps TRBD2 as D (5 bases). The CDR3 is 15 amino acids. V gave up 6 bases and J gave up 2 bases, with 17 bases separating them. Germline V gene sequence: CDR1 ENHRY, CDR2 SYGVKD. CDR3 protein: CAISNDLAPAYEQYF. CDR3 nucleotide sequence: TGTGCCATCAGCAACGACCTAGCCCCCGCCTACGAGCAGTACTTC.

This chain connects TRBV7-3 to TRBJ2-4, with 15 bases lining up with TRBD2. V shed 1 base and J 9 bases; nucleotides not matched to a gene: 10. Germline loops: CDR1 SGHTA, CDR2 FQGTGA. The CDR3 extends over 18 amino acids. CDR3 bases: TGTGCCAGCAGCTTAAAGCCAGGGACTAGCGGGGGGTCGGGCATTCAGTACTTC. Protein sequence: CASSLKPGTSGGSGIQYF.

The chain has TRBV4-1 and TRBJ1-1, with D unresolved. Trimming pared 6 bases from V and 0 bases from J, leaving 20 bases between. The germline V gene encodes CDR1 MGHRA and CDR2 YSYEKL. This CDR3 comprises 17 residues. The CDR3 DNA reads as TGCGCCAGCAGTCGTAGACTAAGACTTAACTTGAACACTGAAGCTTTCTTT. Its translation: CASSRRLRLNLNTEAFF.

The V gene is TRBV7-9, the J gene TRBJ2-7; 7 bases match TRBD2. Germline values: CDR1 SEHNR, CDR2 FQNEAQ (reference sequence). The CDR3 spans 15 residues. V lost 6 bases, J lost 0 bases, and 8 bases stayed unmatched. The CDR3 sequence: CASSPTGGSSYEQYF. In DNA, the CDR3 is TGTGCCAGCAGTCCGACGGGGGGTAGCTCCTACGAGCAGTACTTC. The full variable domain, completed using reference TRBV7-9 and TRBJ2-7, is DTGVSQNPRHKITKRGQNVTFRCDPISEHNRLYWYRQTLGQGPEFLTYFQNEAQLEKSRLLSDRFSAERPKGSFSTLEIQRTEQGDSAMYLCASSPTGGSSYEQYFGPGTRLTVT.

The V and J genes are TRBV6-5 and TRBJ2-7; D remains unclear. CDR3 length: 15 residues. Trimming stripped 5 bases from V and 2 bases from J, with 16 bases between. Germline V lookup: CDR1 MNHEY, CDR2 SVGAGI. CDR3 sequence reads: CASSKFRILTYEQYF. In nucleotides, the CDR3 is TGTGCCAGCAGTAAATTTAGGATACTAACCTACGAGCAGTACTTC.

The CDR3 bases are TGTGCCAGCAGCACCGACAGGGCTGGCTACACCTTC. It encodes CASSTDRAGYTF. The chain recombines TRBV7-8 with TRBJ1-2; 7 bases fit TRBD1. Germline CDR1 is SGHVS and CDR2 is FQNEAQ. Trimming cost V 5 bases and J 7 bases; bases outside gene matches: 4. There are 12 residues in the CDR3. Complete variable domain (other parts from reference TRBV7-8 and TRBJ1-2): GAGVSQSPRYKVAKRGQDVALRCDPISGHVSLFWYQQALGQGPEFLTYFQNEAQLDKSGLPSDRFFAERPEGSVSTLKIQRTQQEDSAVYLCASSTDRAGYTFGSGTRLTVV.

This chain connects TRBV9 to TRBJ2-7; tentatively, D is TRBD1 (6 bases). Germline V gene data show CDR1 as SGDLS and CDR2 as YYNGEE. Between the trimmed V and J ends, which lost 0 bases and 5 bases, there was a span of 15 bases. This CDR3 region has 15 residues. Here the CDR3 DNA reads TGTGCCAGCAGCGTAGGGACAGTCCGGGGCAACGAGCAGTACTTC. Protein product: CASSVGTVRGNEQYF.

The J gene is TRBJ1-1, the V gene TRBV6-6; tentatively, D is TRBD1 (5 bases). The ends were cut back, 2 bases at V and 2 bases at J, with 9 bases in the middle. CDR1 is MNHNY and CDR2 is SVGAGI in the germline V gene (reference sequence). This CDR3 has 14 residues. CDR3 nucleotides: TGTGCCAGCAGTTACACGGACACTAACACTGAAGCTTTCTTT. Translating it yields CASSYTDTNTEAFF.

DNA of the CDR3: TGCGCCAGCAGCCTCACCGGCCTAGCGGGGAGCAAAAACATTCAGTACTTC. This sequence encodes CASSLTGLAGSKNIQYF. V and J are TRBV4-1 and TRBJ2-4, with 9 bases lining up with TRBD2. The germline CDR1 and CDR2 sequences are MGHRA and YSYEKL. V lost 4 bases to trimming and J lost 3 bases; unmatched junction nucleotides: 10. CDR3 length: 17 amino acids.

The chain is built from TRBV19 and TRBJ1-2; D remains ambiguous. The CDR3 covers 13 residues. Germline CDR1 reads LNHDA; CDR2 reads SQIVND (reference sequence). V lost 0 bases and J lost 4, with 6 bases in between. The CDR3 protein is CASSIDELYGYTF. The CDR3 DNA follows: TGTGCCAGTAGTATAGACGAGCTCTATGGCTACACCTTC.

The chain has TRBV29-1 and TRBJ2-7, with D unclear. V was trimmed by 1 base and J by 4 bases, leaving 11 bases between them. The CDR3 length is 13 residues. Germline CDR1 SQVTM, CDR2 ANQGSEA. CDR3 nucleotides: TGCAGCGTTGAAGGTGCCTCAGGATACGAGCAGTACTTC. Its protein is CSVEGASGYEQYF.

In nucleotides, the CDR3 is TGTGCCAGCAGTCAATGCTCCTACGAGCAGTACTTC. Encoded protein: CASSQCSYEQYF. The J gene is TRBJ2-7, the V gene TRBV27; D unresolved. Germline V gene sequence: CDR1 MNHEY, CDR2 SMNVEV (reference sequence). This CDR3 is 12 amino acids long. The ends were cut back, 5 bases at V and 0 bases at J, with 5 bases in the middle.

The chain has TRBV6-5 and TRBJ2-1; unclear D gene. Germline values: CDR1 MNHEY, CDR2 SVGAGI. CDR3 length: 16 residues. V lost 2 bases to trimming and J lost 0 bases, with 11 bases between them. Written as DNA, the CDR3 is TGTGCCAGCAGTTACACCAGCGAGAGCTCCTACAATGAGCAGTTCTTC. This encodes CASSYTSESSYNEQFF.

This CDR3 reads CASSQAYGEKLFF. The CDR3 DNA sequence: TGTGCCAGCAGCCAGGCATACGGCGAAAAACTGTTTTTT. The chain recombines TRBV7-9 with TRBJ1-4; no clear D. The ends were cut back, 5 bases at V and 8 bases at J, with 12 bases in the middle. Germline CDR1 reads SEHNR; CDR2 reads FQNEAQ (reference sequence). This CDR3 is 13 amino acids long.

The CDR3 reads CASSLLGRETQYF. In DNA, the CDR3 is TGTGCCAGCAGCTTACTCGGGAGGGAGACCCAGTACTTC. The chain employs TRBV7-9 and TRBJ2-5, with 7 bases that match TRBD2. V shed 2 bases, J shed 5 bases, and the junction held 2 bases outside the gene matches. CDR1 is SEHNR, CDR2 FQNEAQ, per germline (reference sequence). The CDR3 consists of 13 residues. Together with reference TRBV7-9 and TRBJ2-5, the CDR3 gives the full variable domain: DTGVSQNPRHKITKRGQNVTFRCDPISEHNRLYWYRQTLGQGPEFLTYFQNEAQLEKSRLLSDRFSAERPKGSFSTLEIQRTEQGDSAMYLCASSLLGRETQYFGPGTRLLVL.

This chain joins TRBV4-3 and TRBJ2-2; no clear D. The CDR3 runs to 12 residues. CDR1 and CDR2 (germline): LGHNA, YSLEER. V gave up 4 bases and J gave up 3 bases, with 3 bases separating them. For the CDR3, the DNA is TGCGCCAGCAGCCCTGACACCGGGGAGCTGTTTTTT. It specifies CASSPDTGELFF.

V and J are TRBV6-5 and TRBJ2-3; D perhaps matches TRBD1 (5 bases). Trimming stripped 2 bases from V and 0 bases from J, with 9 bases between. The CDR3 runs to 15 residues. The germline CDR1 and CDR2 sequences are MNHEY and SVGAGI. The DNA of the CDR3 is TGTGCCAGCAGTTACGGACAAGGCAGCACAGATACGCAGTATTTT. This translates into CASSYGQGSTDTQYF.

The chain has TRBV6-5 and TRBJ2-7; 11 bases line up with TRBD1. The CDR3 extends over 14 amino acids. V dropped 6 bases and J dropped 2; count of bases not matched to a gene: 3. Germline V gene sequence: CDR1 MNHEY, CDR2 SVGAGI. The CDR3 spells CASRWTGGAYEQYF. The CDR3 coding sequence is TGTGCCAGCAGATGGACAGGGGGCGCCTACGAGCAGTACTTC.

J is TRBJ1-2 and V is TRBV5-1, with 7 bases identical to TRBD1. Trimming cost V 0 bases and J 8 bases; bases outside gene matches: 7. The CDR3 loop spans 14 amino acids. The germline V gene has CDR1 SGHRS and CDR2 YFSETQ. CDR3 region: CASSLEGALSGYTF. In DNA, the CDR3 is TGCGCCAGCAGCTTGGAGGGGGCCCTCTCCGGCTACACCTTC.

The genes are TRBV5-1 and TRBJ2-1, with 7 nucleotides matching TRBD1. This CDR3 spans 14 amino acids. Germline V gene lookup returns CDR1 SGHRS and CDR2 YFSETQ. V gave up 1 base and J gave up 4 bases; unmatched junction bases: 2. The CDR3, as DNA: TGCGCCAGCAGCTTGACAGGGGCGTACAATGAGCAGTTCTTC. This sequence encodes CASSLTGAYNEQFF.

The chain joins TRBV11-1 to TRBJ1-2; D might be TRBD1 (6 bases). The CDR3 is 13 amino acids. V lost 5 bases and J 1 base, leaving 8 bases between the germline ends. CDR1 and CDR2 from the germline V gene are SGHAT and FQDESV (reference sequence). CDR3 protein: CASSQGHNYGYTF. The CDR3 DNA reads TGTGCCAGCAGCCAGGGACATAACTATGGCTACACCTTC.